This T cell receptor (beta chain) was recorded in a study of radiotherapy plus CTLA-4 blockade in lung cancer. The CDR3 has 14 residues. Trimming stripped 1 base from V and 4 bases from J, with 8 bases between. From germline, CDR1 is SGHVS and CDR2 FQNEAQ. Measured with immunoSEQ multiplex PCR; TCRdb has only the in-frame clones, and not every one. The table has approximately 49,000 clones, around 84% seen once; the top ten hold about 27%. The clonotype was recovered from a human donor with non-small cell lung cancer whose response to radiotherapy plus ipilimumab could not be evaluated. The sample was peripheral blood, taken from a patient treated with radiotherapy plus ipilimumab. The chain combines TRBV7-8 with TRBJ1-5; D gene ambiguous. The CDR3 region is CASSLGRVNQPQHF. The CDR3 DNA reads TGTGCCAGCAGCTTAGGGAGAGTGAATCAGCCCCAGCATTTT.